This entry features one T cell receptor (beta chain) sequence. The repertoire was sequenced with immunoSEQ multiplex PCR; TCRdb's copy has only in-frame clones and lacks some. This table has 56,000 or so clones, 70% to 90% appearing once. The sample is drawn from a study of blood T cell repertoires in COVID-19. The wider study: Samples representing acute and convalescent COVID-19 were sourced from the United States, Italy and Spain.

Germline loops: CDR1 LGHDT, CDR2 YNNKEL (reference sequence). The J segment lost 6 bases and the V segment lost 0 bases, leaving 9 bases of the junction unmatched. CDR3 length: 16 residues. V gene TRBV3-1 (or the pseudogene TRBV3-2) combines with J gene TRBJ1-1; 8 bases fit TRBD1. The sample taken for sequencing was peripheral blood. The receptor's source is a human donor in a cohort sampled during active COVID-19. The chain's CDR3 is CASSQEGNRGKAEAFF. The CDR3 DNA reads TGTGCCAGCAGCCAAGAGGGGAACAGGGGGAAGGCTGAAGCTTTCTTT.